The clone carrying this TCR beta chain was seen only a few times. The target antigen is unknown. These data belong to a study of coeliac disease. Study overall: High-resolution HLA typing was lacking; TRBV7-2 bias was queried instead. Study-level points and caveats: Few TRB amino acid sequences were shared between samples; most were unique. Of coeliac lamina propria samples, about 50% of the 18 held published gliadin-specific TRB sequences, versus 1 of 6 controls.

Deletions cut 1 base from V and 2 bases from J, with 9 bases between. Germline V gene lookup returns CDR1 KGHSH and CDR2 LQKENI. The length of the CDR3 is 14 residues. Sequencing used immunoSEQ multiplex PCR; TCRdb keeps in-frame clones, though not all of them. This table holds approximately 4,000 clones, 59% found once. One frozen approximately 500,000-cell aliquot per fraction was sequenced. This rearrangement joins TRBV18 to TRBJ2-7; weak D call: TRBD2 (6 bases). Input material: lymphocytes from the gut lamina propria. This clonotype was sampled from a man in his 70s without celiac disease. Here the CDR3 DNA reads TGTGCCAGCTCACCACGATCGGGGGCCTACGAGCAGTACTTC. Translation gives CASSPRSGAYEQYF.